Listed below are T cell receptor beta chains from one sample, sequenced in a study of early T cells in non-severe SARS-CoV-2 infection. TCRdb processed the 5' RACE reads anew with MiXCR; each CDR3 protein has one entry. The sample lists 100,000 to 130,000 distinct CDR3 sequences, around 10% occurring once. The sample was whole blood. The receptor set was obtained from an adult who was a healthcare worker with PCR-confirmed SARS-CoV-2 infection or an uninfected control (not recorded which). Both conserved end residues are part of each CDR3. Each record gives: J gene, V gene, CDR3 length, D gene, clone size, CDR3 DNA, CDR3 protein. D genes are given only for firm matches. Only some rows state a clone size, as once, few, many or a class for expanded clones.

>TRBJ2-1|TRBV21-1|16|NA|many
TGTGCCAGCAGCAGATTTCCGGGACAGCTCTTTACTAGCCAGTTCTTC
CASSRFPGQLFTSQFF
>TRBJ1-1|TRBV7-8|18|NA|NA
TGTGCCAGCAGCTTAGAGGCCCGCTCCGTCCTGGGGGACACTGAAGCTTTCTTT
CASSLEARSVLGDTEAFF
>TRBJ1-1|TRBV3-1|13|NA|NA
TGTGCCAGCAGCCGGACATCGAACACTGAAGCTTTCTTT
CASSRTSNTEAFF
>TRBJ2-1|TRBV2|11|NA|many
TGTGCCAGCAGTGACTACAATGAGCAGTTCTTC
CASSDYNEQFF
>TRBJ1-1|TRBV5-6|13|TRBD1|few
TGTGCCAGCAGTCAAGACAGGGTGACTGAAGCTTTCTTT
CASSQDRVTEAFF
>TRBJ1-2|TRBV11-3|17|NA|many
TGTGCCAGCAGCCCCCACCTCTCCCGACAGGACGAGTGGGGCTACACCTTC
CASSPHLSRQDEWGYTF
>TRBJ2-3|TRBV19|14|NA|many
TGTGCCAGTAGTATCAGGACCCGCACAGATACGCAGTATTTT
CASSIRTRTDTQYF
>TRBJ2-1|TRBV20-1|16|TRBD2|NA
TGCAGTGCTGGCGGGACTAGCGGCGAACTTTACAATGAGCAGTTCTTC
CSAGGTSGELYNEQFF
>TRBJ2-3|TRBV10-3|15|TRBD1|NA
TGTGCCATCAGCCTCCACAGGGGAGAAACAGATACGCAGTATTTT
CAISLHRGETDTQYF
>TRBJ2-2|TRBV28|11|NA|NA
TGTACCAGCAGTGTGACCGGGGAGCTGTTTTTT
CTSSVTGELFF
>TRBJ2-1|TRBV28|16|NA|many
TGTGCCAGCATCCCCTCGTGGGGGGGGCCGGGGAATGAGCAGTTCTTC
CASIPSWGGPGNEQFF
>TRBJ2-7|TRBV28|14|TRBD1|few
TGTGCCAGCAGGCCGGGACAGCCAACCTACGAGCAGTACTTC
CASRPGQPTYEQYF
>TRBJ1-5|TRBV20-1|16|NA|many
TGCAGTGCTGGACCCTCTGACAGAGGTGGACTCCAGCCCCAGCATTTT
CSAGPSDRGGLQPQHF
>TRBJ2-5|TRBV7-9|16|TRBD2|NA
TGTGCCAGCAGCTTAGGGTCGGGAGGGCCGGAAGAGACCCAGTACTTC
CASSLGSGGPEETQYF
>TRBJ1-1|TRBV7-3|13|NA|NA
TGTGCCAGCAGAATAAAAGGGGGAACTGAAGCTTTCTTT
CASRIKGGTEAFF
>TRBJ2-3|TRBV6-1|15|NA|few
TGTGCCAGCAGTGAAGCGGGGGGCCGCACAGATACGCAGTATTTT
CASSEAGGRTDTQYF
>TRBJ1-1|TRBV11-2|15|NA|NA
TGTGCCAGCAGCCCGAGGGCCAGATGGGGGACTGAAGCTTTCTTT
CASSPRARWGTEAFF
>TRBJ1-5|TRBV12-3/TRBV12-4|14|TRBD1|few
TGTGCCAGCAGTCCCGGACAGGCCGGTCAGCCCCAGCATTTT
CASSPGQAGQPQHF
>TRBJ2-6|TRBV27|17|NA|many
TGTGCCAGCCGACTCCTGATAGGGGGTACTGGGGCCAACGTCCTGACTTTC
CASRLLIGGTGANVLTF
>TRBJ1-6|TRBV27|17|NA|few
TGTGCCAGCAGTTTATTTGTTGGGGAGGCAGCCGGCTCACCCCTCCACTTT
CASSLFVGEAAGSPLHF
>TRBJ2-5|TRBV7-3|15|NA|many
TGTGCCAGCAGCTCCCTCTCCGGGCCACAAGAGACCCAGTACTTC
CASSSLSGPQETQYF
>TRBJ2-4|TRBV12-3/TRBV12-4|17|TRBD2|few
TGTGCCAGCAGTTCCCCAACTAGCGGGTACACCAAAAACATTCAGTACTTC
CASSSPTSGYTKNIQYF
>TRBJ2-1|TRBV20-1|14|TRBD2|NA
TGCGGACTAGCGGGAGACTCGACTACCAATGAGCAGTTCTTC
CGLAGDSTTNEQFF
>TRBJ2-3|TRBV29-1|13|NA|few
TGCAGCGTTGAGGGGCAAGGCACAGATACGCAGTATTTT
CSVEGQGTDTQYF
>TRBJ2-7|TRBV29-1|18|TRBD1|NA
TGCAGCGTAATCACGGGGGGACAGGGGTGGTTTCTCACCTACGAGCAGTACTTC
CSVITGGQGWFLTYEQYF
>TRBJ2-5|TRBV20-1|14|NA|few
TGCAGTGCTAGAGACGCGGGCCCCCAAGAGACCCAGTACTTC
CSARDAGPQETQYF
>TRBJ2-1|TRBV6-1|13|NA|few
TGTGCCGCAGCCCTGGGACTTTTCAATGAGCAGTTCTTC
CAAALGLFNEQFF
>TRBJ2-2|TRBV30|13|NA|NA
TGTGCCTGGAGTGTACTAGCCACCGGGGAGCTGTTTTTT
CAWSVLATGELFF
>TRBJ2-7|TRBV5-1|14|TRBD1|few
TGCGCCAGCAGCCCTCGACAGGGCGCCTACGAGCAGTACTTC
CASSPRQGAYEQYF
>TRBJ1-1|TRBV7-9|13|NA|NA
TGTGCCAGCAGCCCTCGGTTAGACAGCTTTCCTTTCTTT
CASSPRLDSFPFF
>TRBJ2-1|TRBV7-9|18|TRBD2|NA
TGTGCCAGCAGCGTTCTCCCCAGTTTCGGGAGGGCTTACAATGAGCAGTTCTTC
CASSVLPSFGRAYNEQFF
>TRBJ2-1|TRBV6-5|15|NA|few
TGTGCCAGCAGTTTCAGAGGGACGGAATACAATGAGCAGTTCTTC
CASSFRGTEYNEQFF
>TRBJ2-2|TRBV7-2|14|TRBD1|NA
TGTGCCAGCAGCCGGGACAGCTACACCGGGGAGCTGTTTTTT
CASSRDSYTGELFF
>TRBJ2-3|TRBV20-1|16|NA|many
TGCAGTTCCGGGGGATCGTCCAAGCCCTTAACAGATACGCAGTATTTT
CSSGGSSKPLTDTQYF
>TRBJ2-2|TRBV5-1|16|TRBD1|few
TGCGCCAGCAGCTTGAAGGACAGGGGAAACACCGGGGAGCTGTTTTTT
CASSLKDRGNTGELFF
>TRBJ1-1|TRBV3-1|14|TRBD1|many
TGTGCCAGCGCCATGACAGGGGTGAACACTGAAGCTTTCTTT
CASAMTGVNTEAFF
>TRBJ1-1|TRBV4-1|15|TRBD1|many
TGCGCCAGCAGCCAAGGGGACAGGGAGAACACTGAAGCTTTCTTT
CASSQGDRENTEAFF
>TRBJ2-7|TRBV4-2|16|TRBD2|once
TGTGCCAGCAGCCAAGTCGCGGCTAGCGGGGACTACGAGCAGTACTTC
CASSQVAASGDYEQYF
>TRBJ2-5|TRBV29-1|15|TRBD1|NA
TGCAGCGTTGGTGGCAGGGACAGGAAAAAAGAGACCCAGTACTTC
CSVGGRDRKKETQYF
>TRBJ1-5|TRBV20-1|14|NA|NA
TGCAGTGCTAGCTCCAGGGGCGGGCACGGAGCCCAGCATTTT
CSASSRGGHGAQHF
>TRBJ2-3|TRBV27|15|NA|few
TGTGCCAGCAGCCCAAGCGGCTATAGCACAGATACGCAGTATTTT
CASSPSGYSTDTQYF
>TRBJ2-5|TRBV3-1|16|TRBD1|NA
TGTGCCAGCAGCCAAACGGGACAGGCCCTGAAAGAGACCCAGTACTTC
CASSQTGQALKETQYF
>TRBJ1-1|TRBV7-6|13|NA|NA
TGTGCCAGCACCGGGGGAGCGAACACTGAAGCTTTCTTT
CASTGGANTEAFF
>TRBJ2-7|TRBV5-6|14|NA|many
TGTGCCAGCAGCGGTCCGGGAACGACCTACGAGCAGTACTTC
CASSGPGTTYEQYF
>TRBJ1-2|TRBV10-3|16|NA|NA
TGTGCCATCAGTGAAACCCCAATCAGCCACTACTATGGCTACACCTTC
CAISETPISHYYGYTF
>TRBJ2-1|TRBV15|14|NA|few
TGTGCCACCAGCAGAGAGCGGGAATACAATGAGCAGTTCTTC
CATSREREYNEQFF
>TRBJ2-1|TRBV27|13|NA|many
TGTGCCAGCAGTTCCACACAAACAGGGGAGCAGTTCTTC
CASSSTQTGEQFF
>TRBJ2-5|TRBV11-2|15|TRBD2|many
TGTGCCAGCAGCACGGGACTAGCGGGACAAGAGACCCAGTACTTC
CASSTGLAGQETQYF